The subject of this entry is one TCR beta chain. This entry is derived from a study of tumor-infiltrating lymphocytes in oesophageal squamous cell carcinoma. TCRdb ran MiXCR on the PCR reads and lists one entry per CDR3 protein. The table has fewer than 25,000 distinct CDR3 sequences, around two fifths seen once; the top ten hold roughly two fifths. CDR3 length equals 14 residues. Germline lookup yields CDR1 MDHEN and CDR2 SYDVKM. This receptor was identified in a male donor with esophageal squamous cell carcinoma. Specimen: esophageal tumor tissue. The chain carries TRBV28 and TRBJ2-3; the D gene is possibly TRBD1 (6 bases). The J call may be mistaken, given a closer DNA end match to TRBJ2-7. CDR3 amino acids: CASSGQRTFYEQYF. The CDR3 nucleotides read TGTGCCAGCTCTGGACAGCGGACTTTTTACGAGCAGTACTTC.